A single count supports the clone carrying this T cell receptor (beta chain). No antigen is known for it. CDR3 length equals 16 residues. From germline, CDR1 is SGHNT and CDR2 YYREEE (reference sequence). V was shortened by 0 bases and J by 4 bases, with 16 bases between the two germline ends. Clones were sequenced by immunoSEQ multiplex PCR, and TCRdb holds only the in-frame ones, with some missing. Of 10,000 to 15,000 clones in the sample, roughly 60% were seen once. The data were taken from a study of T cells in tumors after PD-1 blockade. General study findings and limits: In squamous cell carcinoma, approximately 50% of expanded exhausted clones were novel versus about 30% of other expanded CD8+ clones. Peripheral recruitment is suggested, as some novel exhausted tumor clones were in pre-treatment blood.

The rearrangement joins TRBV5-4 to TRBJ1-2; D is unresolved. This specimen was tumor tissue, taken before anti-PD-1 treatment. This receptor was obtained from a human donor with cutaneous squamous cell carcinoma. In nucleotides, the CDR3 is TGTGCCAGCAGCTTGGAGCACCGAGGGAACGCCTATGGCTACACCTTC. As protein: CASSLEHRGNAYGYTF.